A single sample gave rise to the 32 T cell receptor beta chains below, sequenced in a study of CD8 T cells in Susac syndrome (dated 2019 in TCRdb). Libraries were constructed by the immunoSEQ multiplex PCR assay. RNA was extracted using the RNeasy kit, and about 0.5 to 1 microgram was reverse transcribed with random hexamers. Clones were called with MiXCR by TCRdb after fastp trimmed the public reads at Q25, and only in-frame beta chains were retained. All rows with the same CDR3 protein become a single entry with the most common DNA and genes. This sample lists a few hundred thousand distinct CDR3 sequences; around 92% were detected once. The ten largest account for about 0.07% of the sample. What was sequenced was CD4+ T cells from PBMCs. These receptor sequences come from a human donor with multiple sclerosis.

The V call is TRBV24-1, the J call TRBJ2-7; D may be TRBD1 (5 bases). Germline assignment: CDR1 KGHDR and CDR2 SFDVKD. V was shortened by 4 bases and J by 2 bases, with 8 bases between the two germline ends. The CDR3 is 13 amino acids. Here the CDR3 DNA reads TGTGCCACCAGTGACCCAGGGACCTACGAGCAGTACTTC. Translating it yields CATSDPGTYEQYF.

In its sample, this clonotype was seen once. The DNA for the CDR3 is TGTGCCAGCAGTCCCGGGACTAACTCCTACAATGAGCAGTTCTTC. Translating gives CASSPGTNSYNEQFF. The chain couples TRBV12-3 or TRBV12-4 to TRBJ2-1, with TRBD2 matching 7 bases. The CDR3 totals 15 residues. J gave up 0 bases and V 5 bases, and 4 bases lay outside the gene matches.

The rearrangement uses TRBV19 and TRBJ2-1; D may match TRBD1 or TRBD2 (5 bases each). Germline CDR1 LNHDA, CDR2 SQIVND (reference sequence). The CDR3 sequence is 15 residues long. The V gene lost 0 bases and the J gene lost 5 bases, with 11 bases spanning the gap. DNA for the CDR3: TGTGCCAGTAGTATAGATCAGGGACGGAACAATGAGCAGTTCTTC. Translating gives CASSIDQGRNNEQFF.

The chain carries TRBV2 and TRBJ2-6; D possibly corresponds to TRBD2 (7 bases). Germline CDR1 SNHLY, CDR2 FYNNEI. The CDR3 consists of 17 residues. V gave up 8 bases and J gave up 0 bases, with 17 bases separating them. As DNA, the CDR3 is TGTGCCAGCGGGAGGGGGTTGGGGCGCTCTGGGGCCAACGTCCTGACTTTC. It specifies CASGRGLGRSGANVLTF.

The J gene is TRBJ1-5, the V gene TRBV28, with TRBD1 matching over 11 bases. The CDR3 loop spans 15 amino acids. Trimming cost V 6 bases and J 7 bases; bases outside gene matches: 8. Germline V gene sequence: CDR1 MDHEN, CDR2 SYDVKM. CDR3 nucleotides: TGTGCCAGCAGCCCCGGGACAGGGGGAATACAGCCCCAGCATTTT. Amino acids: CASSPGTGGIQPQHF.

The CDR3 protein is CASSLLADPREQYF. The DNA of the CDR3 is TGTGCCAGCAGCCTACTAGCGGACCCACGGGAGCAGTACTTC. The gene calls are TRBV2 and TRBJ2-7; 8 bases map to TRBD2. Germline CDR1 SNHLY, CDR2 FYNNEI. This CDR3 is built from 14 residues. V lost 6 bases to trimming and J lost 7 bases; unmatched junction nucleotides: 11.

The chain recombines TRBV5-4 with TRBJ2-2; TRBD2 might be the D (5 bases). The V and J ends lost 2 bases and 5 bases respectively, with 16 bases between them. CDR3 length equals 16 residues. Per germline, CDR1 SGHNT and CDR2 YYREEE (reference sequence). CDR3 loop: CASSFLTRSLTGELFF. In DNA, the CDR3 is TGTGCCAGCAGCTTTTTAACTAGATCGTTAACCGGGGAGCTGTTTTTT.

This clonotype was counted a single time. The rearrangement links TRBV6-1 to TRBJ1-1; TRBD1 matches at 7 bases. The CDR3 loop spans 14 amino acids. The J segment lost 2 bases and the V segment lost 4 bases, leaving 4 bases of the junction unmatched. From germline, CDR1 is MNHNS and CDR2 SASEGT. Here the CDR3 reads CASSGTGRNTEAFF. CDR3 sequence (DNA): TGTGCCAGCAGTGGGACAGGACGAAACACTGAAGCTTTCTTT.

This chain uses TRBV12-3 or TRBV12-4 with TRBJ2-3, with 7 positions matching TRBD2. This CDR3 contains 15 residues. The ends lost 2 bases at V and 4 bases at J; junction bases unmatched: 6. The CDR3 sequence is CASSLLAGVSDTQYF. The CDR3 DNA is TGTGCCAGCAGTTTATTAGCGGGCGTTTCAGATACGCAGTATTTT.

This rearrangement joins TRBV6-5 to TRBJ2-2, with D perhaps TRBD1 or TRBD2 (5 bases each). Germline assignment: CDR1 MNHEY and CDR2 SVGAGI. CDR3 size: 14 residues. The CDR3 DNA sequence: TGTGCGACGGTGGGGGAAATTAACACCGGGGAGCTGTTTTTT. Encoded protein: CATVGEINTGELFF.

A single count supports this clonotype. V and J are TRBV6-1 and TRBJ2-7; 12 nucleotides align to TRBD2. Germline V lookup: CDR1 MNHNS, CDR2 SASEGT. Losses at the gene ends were 7 bases for V and 1 base for J; bases not matched to a gene: 11. The CDR3 covers 17 residues. In nucleotides, the CDR3 is TGTGCCAGCACATCGACTAGCGGGGGTCGGGGGTCCTACGAGCAGTACTTC. Translation: CASTSTSGGRGSYEQYF.

The gene calls are TRBV19 and TRBJ1-2, with D unresolved. The V gene's germline CDR1 is LNHDA and CDR2 SQIVND (reference sequence). The CDR3 loop spans 14 amino acids. V was trimmed by 6 bases and J by 1 base, leaving 12 bases between them. The DNA of the CDR3 is TGTGCCAGTAGGGCGGAACACCTTAACTATGGCTACACCTTC. This gives the protein CASRAEHLNYGYTF.

The chain uses TRBV20-1 and TRBJ2-7; D ambiguous. CDR1 is DFQATT, CDR2 SNEGSKA, per germline (reference sequence). Between the trimmed V and J ends, which lost 3 bases and 3 bases, there was a span of 9 bases. The CDR3 runs 12 residues. This CDR3 reads CSASRSLYEQYF. The CDR3 region has the DNA TGCAGTGCTAGCAGGTCCCTCTACGAGCAGTACTTC.

V is TRBV12-3 or TRBV12-4 and J is TRBJ2-7; D ambiguous. This CDR3 has 12 amino acids. The germline V and J ends were trimmed by 5 bases and 5 bases, with 10 bases remaining between them. In DNA, the CDR3 is TGTGCCAGCAGTCCTAGGGTCGACGAGCAGTACTTC. Translated, it gives CASSPRVDEQYF.

The chain joins TRBV7-9 to TRBJ1-2; D is perhaps TRBD1 (5 bases). Germline CDR1 and CDR2: SEHNR and FQNEAQ (reference sequence). Trimming stripped 0 bases from V and 6 bases from J, with 14 bases between. The CDR3 is 15 residues long. The CDR3 region is CASSLAPRAGDGYTF. The CDR3 DNA reads TGTGCCAGCAGCTTAGCGCCCAGGGCCGGCGATGGCTACACCTTC. Together with reference TRBV7-9 and TRBJ1-2, the CDR3 gives the full variable domain: DTGVSQNPRHKITKRGQNVTFRCDPISEHNRLYWYRQTLGQGPEFLTYFQNEAQLEKSRLLSDRFSAERPKGSFSTLEIQRTEQGDSAMYLCASSLAPRAGDGYTFGSGTRLTVV.

The rearrangement joins TRBV6-2 or TRBV6-3 to TRBJ2-7; 8 positions match TRBD2. Trimming cost V 8 bases and J 7 bases; bases outside gene matches: 13. From germline, CDR1 is MNHEY and CDR2 SVGEGT. This CDR3 is 14 amino acids long. In DNA, the CDR3 is TGTGCCAGCCAACAATCGGGAGGGCCTCGGGAGCAGTACTTC. It translates to CASQQSGGPREQYF.

The J gene is TRBJ2-2, the V gene TRBV6-1; 11 bases map to TRBD1. The V and J ends lost 5 bases and 6 bases, in that order; junction bases with no gene match: 8. The CDR3 has 16 residues. CDR1 is MNHNS and CDR2 is SASEGT in the germline V gene. The CDR3 sequence: CASSRGGQGVAGELFF. Written as DNA, the CDR3 is TGTGCCAGCAGTCGGGGGGGACAGGGGGTGGCCGGGGAGCTGTTTTTT.

This chain joins TRBV19 and TRBJ2-4, with TRBD1 matching over 9 bases. Germline-derived CDR1 and CDR2 are LNHDA and SQIVND (reference sequence). This CDR3 comprises 18 residues. V shed 5 bases, J shed 1 base, and the junction held 12 bases outside the gene matches. The CDR3 loop is CASSPKGQGGRAKNIQYF. CDR3 DNA: TGTGCCAGTAGTCCCAAGGGACAGGGTGGTAGGGCCAAAAACATTCAGTACTTC.

The rearrangement uses TRBV19 and TRBJ2-5, with D perhaps matching TRBD1 (5 bases). This CDR3 comprises 14 residues. The germline CDR1 and CDR2 sequences are LNHDA and SQIVND (reference sequence). V lost 8 bases and J 5 bases, leaving 18 bases between the germline ends. As DNA, the CDR3 is TGTGCCAGTGCCACAGGTAGTGGTTTGGAGACCCAGTACTTC. Protein sequence: CASATGSGLETQYF.

The V call is TRBV12-5, the J call TRBJ2-4; maybe TRBD1 (6 bases). From germline, CDR1 is LGHNT and CDR2 FRNRAP. This CDR3 has 16 residues. Trimming took off 2 bases at V and 0 bases at J, with 11 bases between the two ends. The CDR3 DNA reads as TGTGCTAGTGGTTTGTGGACAGAAATAGCCAAAAACATTCAGTACTTC. It encodes CASGLWTEIAKNIQYF.

This chain uses TRBV4-3 with TRBJ2-1, with 11 bases lining up with TRBD2. Trimming took 0 bases from V and 6 from J; bases not matched to a gene: 10. Germline lookup yields CDR1 LGHNA and CDR2 YSLEER. The CDR3 covers 18 residues. The CDR3 DNA is TGCGCCAGCAGCCAAGATACGTCTAGCGGGAGGTCGGGCAATGAGCAGTTCTTC. Its translation: CASSQDTSSGRSGNEQFF.

The V call is TRBV4-2, the J call TRBJ1-1, with D tentatively TRBD1 (6 bases). V lost 7 bases, J lost 4 bases, and 19 bases lay in between. The germline CDR1 and CDR2 sequences are LGHNA and YNFKEQ. This CDR3 spans 15 amino acids. As DNA, the CDR3 is TGTGCCAGCACCCGAGAAGGGGGGTATCGCACTGAAGCTTTCTTT. Translation gives CASTREGGYRTEAFF.

V gene TRBV19 combines with J gene TRBJ2-4; 8 positions match TRBD1. Trimming removed 6 bases from V and 7 bases from J; junction bases left unmatched: 5. This CDR3 contains 13 residues. CDR1 is LNHDA and CDR2 is SQIVND in the germline V gene (reference sequence). In nucleotides, the CDR3 is TGTGCCAGTAGCCGGACAGGGTGGAACATTCAGTACTTC. Translated, it gives CASSRTGWNIQYF. The complete variable domain, with remaining parts taken from reference TRBV19 and TRBJ2-4, reads DGGITQSPKYLFRKEGQNVTLSCEQNLNHDAMYWYRQDPGQGLRLIYYSQIVNDFQKGDIAEGYSVSREKKESFPLTVTSAQKNPTAFYLCASSRTGWNIQYFGAGTRLSVL.

The CDR3 DNA reads TGTGCCAGCAGTTACGGGGGAGTCAATCAGCCCCAGCATTTT. It translates to CASSYGGVNQPQHF. J is TRBJ1-5 and V is TRBV6-2 or TRBV6-3, with D possibly being TRBD1 (5 bases). The V gene lost 2 bases and the J gene lost 3 bases, with 8 bases spanning the gap. Germline CDR1 reads MNHEY; CDR2 reads SVGEGT. CDR3 length equals 14 residues.

This sequence joins TRBV14 and TRBJ1-1; D is possibly TRBD1 (5 bases). CDR3 length: 17 residues. Germline assignment: CDR1 SGHDN and CDR2 FVKESK. V was pared by 0 bases and J by 1 base, with 15 bases between. CDR3 in amino acids: CASSQDLLWTRNTEAFF. The CDR3 DNA reads TGTGCCAGCAGCCAAGACCTCCTCTGGACAAGGAACACTGAAGCTTTCTTT.

This chain joins TRBV18 and TRBJ1-5, with D hard to call. The CDR3 length is 14 residues. Germline CDR1 and CDR2: KGHSH and LQKENI. V was pared by 2 bases and J by 8 bases, with 13 bases between. The CDR3 DNA reads TGTGCCAGCTCACCATCCGCCAGGAAGGAGCCCCAGCATTTT. Encoded protein: CASSPSARKEPQHF. Variable domain in full (rest from reference TRBV18 and TRBJ1-5): NAGVMQNPRHLVRRRGQEARLRCSPMKGHSHVYWYRQLPEEGLKFMVYLQKENIIDESGMPKERFSAEFPKEGPSILRIQQVVRGDSAAYFCASSPSARKEPQHFGDGTRLSIL.

This clonotype occurred a few times. This chain links TRBV7-8 with TRBJ2-7; D might be TRBD1 (6 bases). The CDR3 contains 14 residues. V shed 1 base and J shed 6 bases, with 13 bases lying between them. Germline lookup yields CDR1 SGHVS and CDR2 FQNEAQ. The CDR3 coding sequence is TGTGCCAGCAGCTTAGTAAGGACAGTAGCCGAGCAGTACTTC. Its protein product is CASSLVRTVAEQYF.

The chain uses TRBV7-3 and TRBJ2-3; D possibly matches TRBD1 or TRBD2 (5 bases each). Looked up from germline, CDR1 is SGHTA and CDR2 is FQGTGA. V was clipped by 1 base and J by 6 bases, with 8 bases between them. This CDR3 is built from 13 residues. CDR3 nucleotides: TGTGCCAGCAGCTTAAGAGGGGATGATACGCAGTATTTT. Protein sequence: CASSLRGDDTQYF.

The chain uses TRBV7-8 and TRBJ2-4, with no clear D. The CDR3 totals 17 residues. Germline lookup yields CDR1 SGHVS and CDR2 FQNEAQ. V lost 4 bases to trimming and J lost 0 bases, with 16 bases between them. As DNA, the CDR3 is TGTGCCAGCAGCTCAACCGCGTGGCAGCTAGCCAAAAACATTCAGTACTTC. It specifies CASSSTAWQLAKNIQYF.

V and J are TRBV15 and TRBJ2-1; D unresolved. The CDR3 is 13 amino acids. The germline V gene has CDR1 LNHNV and CDR2 YYDKDF (reference sequence). Trimming took 0 bases from V and 5 from J, leaving 5 bases between them. CDR3 region: CATSRDLNNEQFF. The CDR3 DNA reads as TGTGCCACCAGCAGAGACTTGAACAATGAGCAGTTCTTC.

The V gene is TRBV2, the J gene TRBJ2-5; no definite D call. V shed 0 bases and J shed 6 bases, with 2 bases lying between them. The CDR3 length is 11 residues. Germline V gene lookup returns CDR1 SNHLY and CDR2 FYNNEI. In DNA form, the CDR3 reads TGTGCCAGCAGTGAAGCGAAGACCCAGTACTTC. It specifies CASSEAKTQYF.

The table lists this clonotype with a count of one. The CDR3: CASSLLSTANYGYTF. CDR3 in DNA: TGTGCCAGCAGTTTATTGAGCACAGCTAACTATGGCTACACCTTC. The J gene is TRBJ1-2, the V gene TRBV27; D unclear. Looked up from germline, CDR1 is MNHEY and CDR2 is SMNVEV (reference sequence). The CDR3 extends over 15 amino acids. Trimming pared 1 base from V and 0 bases from J, leaving 9 bases between.